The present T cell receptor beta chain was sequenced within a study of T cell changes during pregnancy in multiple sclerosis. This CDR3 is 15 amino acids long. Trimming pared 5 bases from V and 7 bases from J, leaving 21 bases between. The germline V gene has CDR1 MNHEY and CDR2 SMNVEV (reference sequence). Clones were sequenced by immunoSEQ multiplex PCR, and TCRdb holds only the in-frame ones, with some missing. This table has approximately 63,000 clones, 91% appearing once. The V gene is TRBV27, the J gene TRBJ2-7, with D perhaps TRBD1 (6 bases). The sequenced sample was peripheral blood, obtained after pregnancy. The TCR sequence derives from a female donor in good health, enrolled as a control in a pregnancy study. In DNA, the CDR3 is TGTGCCAGCAGTCGTCTCAGGAGCCTAGGGGGAGAGCAGTACTTC. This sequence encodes CASSRLRSLGGEQYF.